These 19 T cell receptor beta chains were all obtained from the same sample, sequenced in a study of identical twins. TCRdb redid the calling of the 5' RACE reads with MiXCR, one entry per CDR3 protein. The sample yields some 630,000 distinct CDR3 sequences, around 7.4% seen once. The same sample was also used in a study of yellow fever vaccine responses in identical twins.

The sample was PBMCs. The origin of the receptors is a woman under 30 in good health.

The J gene is TRBJ1-5, the V gene TRBV15; D is undetermined. CDR3 length: 15 amino acids. V shed 2 bases and J shed 0 bases, with 8 bases lying between them. CDR1 is LNHNV, CDR2 YYDKDF, per germline (reference sequence). The CDR3 region is CATSRMGVSNQPQHF. The CDR3 DNA follows: TGTGCCACCAGCAGAATGGGAGTTAGCAATCAGCCCCAGCATTTT. Based on the CDR3 plus reference TRBV15 and TRBJ1-5, the full variable domain is DAMVIQNPRYQVTQFGKPVTLSCSQTLNHNVMYWYQQKSSQAPKLLFHYYDKDFNNEADTPDNFQSRRPNTSFCFLDIRSPGLGDTAMYLCATSRMGVSNQPQHFGDGTRLSIL.

This clonotype has a count of ten or more. The chain recombines TRBV4-1 with TRBJ1-2; TRBD1 matches 10 bases. Trimming took 4 bases from V and 7 from J; bases not matched to a gene: 9. Germline assignment: CDR1 MGHRA and CDR2 YSYEKL. The CDR3 extends over 15 amino acids. CDR3 in DNA: TGCGCCAGCAGCCGTATGGGGACAGGGGCTTTTGGCTACACCTTC. Translated, it gives CASSRMGTGAFGYTF.

This clonotype was seen many times. A read error may produce the germline difference seen at one junction end. For the CDR3, the DNA is TGTGCCAGCAGTCCCGGGACGGCGAACACTGAAGCTTTCTTT. Its protein is CASSPGTANTEAFF. The chain uses TRBV5-1 and TRBJ1-1; TRBD1 might be the D (5 bases). Germline V gene data show CDR1 as SGHRS and CDR2 as YFSETQ. The length of the CDR3 is 14 residues.

CDR3 coding DNA: TGTGCCAGCAGGCCAGCGGGGAACACAGATACGCAGTATTTT. This codes for CASRPAGNTDTQYF. The rearrangement links TRBV7-9 to TRBJ2-3, with 7 bases identical to TRBD2. This CDR3 region has 14 residues. The V and J ends lost 6 bases and 2 bases, in that order; junction bases with no gene match: 5. CDR1 is SEHNR, CDR2 FQNEAQ, per germline (reference sequence).

The rearrangement uses TRBV5-1 and TRBJ2-1, with TRBD1 matching over 7 bases. The germline CDR1 and CDR2 sequences are SGHRS and YFSETQ. The CDR3 length is 13 residues. Trimming cost V 5 bases and J 5 bases; bases outside gene matches: 4. CDR3 protein: CASRTGTHNEQFF. CDR3 sequence (DNA): TGCGCCAGCAGGACAGGGACCCACAATGAGCAGTTCTTC.

The chain combines TRBV5-6 with TRBJ2-1, with D maybe TRBD1 (6 bases). Germline assignment: CDR1 SGHDT and CDR2 YYEEEE. Trimming cost V 4 bases and J 5 bases, with 19 bases left between them. The length of the CDR3 is 16 residues. The CDR3 DNA reads TGTGCCAGCAGCCCCAGGCTCGTGACAGGAAACAATGAGCAGTTCTTC. Its protein is CASSPRLVTGNNEQFF.

This clonotype showed up many times. V gene TRBV12-3 or TRBV12-4 combines with J gene TRBJ2-3, with 11 bases fitting TRBD2. The CDR3 totals 14 residues. Trimming cost V 6 bases and J 4 bases; bases outside gene matches: 3. In DNA, the CDR3 is TGTGCCAGCAGAATAGCGGGAGGGCCAGATACGCAGTATTTT. Encoded protein: CASRIAGGPDTQYF.

This clonotype has more than one count but fewer than ten. The chain recombines TRBV28 with TRBJ1-6; 7 positions agree with TRBD1. CDR1 and CDR2 from the germline V gene are MDHEN and SYDVKM. V gave up 6 bases and J gave up 6 bases; unmatched junction bases: 5. This CDR3 has 14 amino acids. The CDR3 bases are TGTGCCAGCAGGACCGGGACAGTTAATTCACCCCTCCACTTT. Translating it yields CASRTGTVNSPLHF.

There are a few counts of this clonotype. This chain joins TRBV7-9 and TRBJ2-2, with 7 bases fitting TRBD2. This CDR3 region has 17 residues. J gave up 1 base and V 9 bases, and 14 bases lay outside the gene matches. Germline CDR1 SEHNR, CDR2 FQNEAQ (reference sequence). The DNA for the CDR3 is TGTGCCAGTTCTCAAAAAGCGGGAATAATGAACACCGGGGAGCTGTTTTTT. Protein: CASSQKAGIMNTGELFF.

This clonotype has just a few counts. The V call is TRBV7-9, the J call TRBJ1-5, with D possibly TRBD1 on 5 matching bases. V lost 5 bases and J 2 bases, leaving 10 bases between the germline ends. CDR1 is SEHNR and CDR2 is FQNEAQ in the germline V gene (reference sequence). The CDR3 sequence is 14 residues long. CDR3 DNA sequence: TGTGCCAGCAGCCGGAAAGGGGGCAATCAGCCCCAGCATTTT. It encodes CASSRKGGNQPQHF.

This clonotype occurred many times. The chain has TRBV21-1 and TRBJ1-2; the D call of TRBD1 is as the table states it, not checked on the DNA. TRBV21-1 is tagged as a pseudogene. The CDR3 runs to 15 residues. The CDR3 sequence: CASSLRGTTIYGYTF. The DNA for the CDR3 is TGTGCCAGCAGTCTTAGGGGGACGACGATCTATGGCTACACCTTC.

This clonotype has only a few counts. The rearrangement joins TRBV5-1 to TRBJ1-1, with 7 positions matching TRBD1. The CDR3 covers 14 residues. Germline V gives CDR1 SGHRS, CDR2 YFSETQ. J lost 4 bases, V lost 4 bases, and 7 bases had no gene match. The CDR3 DNA reads TGCGCCAGCAGCCCTTGGCCAGGGGGCACTGAAGCTTTCTTT. Its protein is CASSPWPGGTEAFF.

The chain's CDR3 is CASSLTGVDEQYF. Here the CDR3 DNA reads TGTGCCAGCAGTTTAACAGGGGTGGACGAGCAGTACTTC. The V gene is TRBV12-3 or TRBV12-4, the J gene TRBJ2-7; 7 bases are a match to TRBD1. CDR3 size: 13 residues. V shed 2 bases, J shed 5 bases, and the junction held 3 bases outside the gene matches.

The chain carries TRBV6-1 and TRBJ2-5; tentatively, D is TRBD1 (5 bases). Trimming took off 7 bases at V and 0 bases at J, with 15 bases between the two ends. CDR1 is MNHNS and CDR2 is SASEGT in the germline V gene. This CDR3 region has 15 residues. CDR3 nucleotides: TGTGCCAGCACTAGAGGACACTTGAACCAAGAGACCCAGTACTTC. It codes for CASTRGHLNQETQYF.

The V gene is TRBV5-1, the J gene TRBJ2-7; 7 bases are shared with TRBD1. This CDR3 is built from 16 residues. Germline assignment: CDR1 SGHRS and CDR2 YFSETQ. J gave up 9 bases and V 4 bases, and 19 bases lay outside the gene matches. CDR3 nucleotides: TGCGCCAGCAGCCCTACCCCCGGGACAGAAATTACGAGGCAGTACGTC. Translated: CASSPTPGTEITRQYV.

This clonotype was seen many times. The chain uses TRBV6-1 and TRBJ1-1; 8 bases agree with TRBD1. There are 14 residues in the CDR3. Germline trimming cut 6 bases from V and 5 bases from J; bases unmatched to any gene: 8. CDR1 and CDR2 from the germline V gene are MNHNS and SASEGT. CDR3 sequence: CASRPRTGRTEAFF. The CDR3 nucleotides are TGTGCCAGCAGGCCCAGGACAGGGCGAACTGAAGCTTTCTTT.

This clonotype was counted only a few times. This rearrangement joins TRBV27 to TRBJ2-3; D call uncertain. CDR1 and CDR2 from the germline V gene are MNHEY and SMNVEV (reference sequence). CDR3 length: 14 amino acids. Trimming removed 0 bases at V and 0 bases at J, with 4 bases between. CDR3: CASSLSTSTDTQYF. The CDR3, as DNA: TGTGCCAGCAGTTTATCCACCAGCACAGATACGCAGTATTTT.

In its sample, this clonotype was seen many times. The genes are TRBV28 and TRBJ2-7, with D perhaps being TRBD1 or TRBD2 (7 bases each). Germline assignment: CDR1 MDHEN and CDR2 SYDVKM. The CDR3 loop spans 15 amino acids. V was shortened by 6 bases and J by 10 bases, with 25 bases between the two germline ends. The DNA for the CDR3 is TGTGCCAGCAGACCGGGACAGCGGGGCGAAAAAAGTCAGTACTTC. Translating gives CASRPGQRGEKSQYF.

This clonotype was recorded at least ten times. The chain is built from TRBV28 and TRBJ1-5; D unclear. CDR1 MDHEN and CDR2 SYDVKM come from the germline V gene. The CDR3 is made up of 13 amino acids. V lost 6 bases, J lost 4 bases, and 10 bases lay in between. In DNA form, the CDR3 reads TGTGCCAGCAGCTCTCGGGGTAATCAGCCCCAGCATTTT. This gives the protein CASSSRGNQPQHF.